The present TCR beta chain was sequenced within a study of CD8+ T cells in alopecia areata (dated by TCRdb to 2017 to 2018). The study in broad terms: Treated patients were enrolled in an open-label pilot trial of oral tofacitinib at 5 to 10 mg twice daily for moderate-to-severe alopecia areata. RNA was obtained with the PAXgene miRNA kit for fixed scalp, the miRNeasy kit for PBMCs, and the RNeasy kit for mouse skin. High-throughput TCRbeta sequencing was used to examine T cell clonal expansion in alopecia areata in both the C3H/HeJ mouse model and human patients. Clonality in the scalp was compared among normal scalp (n=4), patchy alopecia areata scalp (n=8), and alopecia totalis/universalis scalp (n=8). Human TCRbeta sequencing covered scalp tissue and sorted CD4+ and CD8+ peripheral blood T cells from patchy and totalis/universalis alopecia areata patients and healthy controls. Biopsies were taken from tofacitinib-treated patients at baseline and again at 4 and 24 weeks into treatment, and several of those patients also had a later scalp biopsy. immunoSEQ multiplex PCR using 35 Vbeta forward primers and 13 Jbeta reverse primers was used to amplify TCRbeta CDR3 regions. Disease severity in treated patients was measured with the SALT score, which quantifies the percentage of affected scalp surface area. Tofacitinib was given for 6 to 18 months, followed by 6 months of follow-up off drug to assess delayed response and recurrence.

Preparation of the library involved the immunoSEQ multiplex PCR assay. RNA was extracted from all samples and reverse transcribed into cDNA, which served as template for TCR sequencing. First-strand cDNA was synthesized using SuperScript III with a 2:1 mix of oligo-dT and random hexamers. A synthetic immune receptor repertoire was used to measure amplification bias, and any remaining bias was corrected computationally. As for the authors' bioinformatics: Raw reads were preprocessed to remove errors, and CDR3 was defined by IMGT conventions from the conserved cysteine to phenylalanine. Clonality was calculated as 1 minus Shannon entropy normalized by log2 of the number of productive unique TCRs. Whether each scalp clone was CD4 or CD8 was inferred by checking scalp TCRbeta sequences against the CD4 and CD8 repertoires from sorted blood. TCRdb mirrors the immuneACCESS table, restricted to in-frame sequences. Some clones are absent from its copies; in checked studies, under half trace to an unresolved V gene, and the reason for the others is unknown. That table is the source of V, J and clone size, and D and trimming were worked out from the DNA. For this sample there are around 12,000 clones; 65% to 70% appear just once. About 7% of the sample comes from the top ten.

About this clone: Its antigen specificity is not known. No clone much larger than this one lies a single base away; base qualities are absent.

Counted from cysteine to phenylalanine, this CDR3 has 16 amino acids. The sequence is cut down to CDR3 DNA, 48 bases in frame from base 1. V is shortened by 2 bases, J by 0 bases, and the region joining them spans 10 bases. Based on the germline V gene, the CDR1 and CDR2 sequences are LGHNA and YSLEER. Summary of the overall study and its limitations: Because the treated cohort was small and had just a single nonresponder, larger studies are needed to establish links between baseline CD8+ expansion and response. Compared with normal scalp, lesional scalp, particularly in alopecia totalis/universalis, had higher clonality and more expanded CD8+ clones, which suggests antigenic drive. During tofacitinib treatment, many expanded lesional clones remained in scalp and blood, and this persistence may partly explain relapse after treatment is stopped. With tofacitinib, both scalp clonality and the number of expanded CD8+ clones among the top 100 scalp clones went down significantly. Shared TCR sequences between patients were less evident than in mice, which may be partly attributable to HLA diversity in the patient population. Unlike mouse skin, which is dominated by gammadelta T cells, normal human skin has resident alphabeta T cells that are also sequenced, and this complicates analysis of the scalp TCR repertoire.

Per the publication, the time point label means: around 4 weeks on oral tofacitinib. Read against the paper, the sample's treatment or condition label means: oral pan-JAK inhibitor, 5-10 mg twice daily. Peripheral blood and lesional scalp punch biopsies were obtained from patients with alopecia areata. Scalp biopsies from humans were placed right away in PAXgene tissue containers for fixation. The sequenced sample was skin, obtained at week 4, from a patient treated with tofacitinib. Here the chain combines TRBV4-3 and TRBJ1-4; the D segment cannot be called with confidence. This TCR came from a human donor with alopecia areata. In nucleotide form, the sequence is TGCGCCAGCAGCCAACAAGCTTTTTCAACTAATGAAAAACTGTTTTTT. Its protein is CASSQQAFSTNEKLFF.